Listed here is a single T cell receptor (beta chain). Antigen specificity is unknown. TCRdb reprocessed the 5' RACE reads via MiXCR and lists one record per CDR3 protein. The data show some 120,000 distinct CDR3 sequences, 10% to 15% seen once. Trimming took off 5 bases at V and 5 bases at J, with 12 bases between the two ends. The CDR3 runs to 13 residues. The data belong to a study of spatial heterogeneity in lung cancer. Study at large: Around 70 TRACERx patients with early, untreated non-small cell lung cancer donated samples. Across the raw uncorrected reads, a unique TCR and UMI combination was observed, on average, more than ten times. Notes on the study in general: Among blood samples, ubiquitous expanded tumor TCRs appeared more at resection than at follow-up.

Time point defined: blood at routine non-recurrence follow-up after resection. Unsorted whole RNA from tumor, nontumor lung or frozen PBMC underwent sequencing. The origin of this receptor is a male donor with early-stage non-small cell lung cancer. The specimen comprised PBMCs, sampled at follow-up. This chain connects TRBV12-3 or TRBV12-4 to TRBJ2-5; TRBD2 is a possible D gene (6 bases). CDR3 loop: CASSRGERETQYF. For the CDR3, the DNA is TGTGCCAGCAGTCGCGGGGAGAGGGAGACCCAGTACTTC.